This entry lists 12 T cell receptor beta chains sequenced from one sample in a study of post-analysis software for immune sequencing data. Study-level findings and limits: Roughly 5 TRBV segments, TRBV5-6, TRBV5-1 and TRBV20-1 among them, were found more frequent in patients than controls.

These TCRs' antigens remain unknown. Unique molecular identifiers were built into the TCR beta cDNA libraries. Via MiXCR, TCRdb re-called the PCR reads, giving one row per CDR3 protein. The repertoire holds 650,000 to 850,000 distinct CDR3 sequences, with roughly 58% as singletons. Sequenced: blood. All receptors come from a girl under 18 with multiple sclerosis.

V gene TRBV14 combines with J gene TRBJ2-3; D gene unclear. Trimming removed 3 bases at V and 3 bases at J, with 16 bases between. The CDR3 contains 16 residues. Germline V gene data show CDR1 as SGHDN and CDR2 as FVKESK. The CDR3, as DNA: TGTGCCAGCAGCCAGTTATTAAGCGTAGGGACAGATACGCAGTATTTT. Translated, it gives CASSQLLSVGTDTQYF.

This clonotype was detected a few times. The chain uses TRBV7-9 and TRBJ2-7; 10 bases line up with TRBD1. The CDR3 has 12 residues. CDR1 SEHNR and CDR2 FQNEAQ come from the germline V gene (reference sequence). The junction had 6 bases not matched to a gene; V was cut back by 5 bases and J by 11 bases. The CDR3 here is CASSDGTGDKYF. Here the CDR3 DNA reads TGTGCCAGCAGCGACGGGACAGGGGATAAGTACTTC.

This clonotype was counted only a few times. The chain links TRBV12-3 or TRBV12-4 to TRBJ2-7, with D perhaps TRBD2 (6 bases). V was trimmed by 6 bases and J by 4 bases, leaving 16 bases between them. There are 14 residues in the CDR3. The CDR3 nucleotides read TGTGCCAGCAGGCTCGGGGGTCGGGGGTACGAGCAGTACTTC. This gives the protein CASRLGGRGYEQYF.

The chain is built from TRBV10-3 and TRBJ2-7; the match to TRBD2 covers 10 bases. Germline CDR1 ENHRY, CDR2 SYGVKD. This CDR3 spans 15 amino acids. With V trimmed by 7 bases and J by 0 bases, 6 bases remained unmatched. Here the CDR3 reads CAITASSGSSYEQYF. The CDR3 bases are TGTGCCATCACCGCCTCTAGCGGGAGCTCCTACGAGCAGTACTTC.

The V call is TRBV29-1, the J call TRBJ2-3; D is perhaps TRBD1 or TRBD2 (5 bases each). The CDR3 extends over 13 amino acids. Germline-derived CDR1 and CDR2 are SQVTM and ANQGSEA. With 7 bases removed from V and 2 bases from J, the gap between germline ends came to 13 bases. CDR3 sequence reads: CSGGGTNTDTQYF. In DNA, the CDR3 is TGCAGCGGTGGGGGAACGAACACAGATACGCAGTATTTT.

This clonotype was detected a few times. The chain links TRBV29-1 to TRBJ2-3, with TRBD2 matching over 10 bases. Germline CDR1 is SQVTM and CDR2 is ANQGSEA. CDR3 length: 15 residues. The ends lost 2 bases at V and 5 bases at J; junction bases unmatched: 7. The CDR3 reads CSVERTSGVKDTQYF. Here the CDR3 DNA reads TGCAGCGTTGAAAGAACTAGCGGGGTTAAAGATACGCAGTATTTT.

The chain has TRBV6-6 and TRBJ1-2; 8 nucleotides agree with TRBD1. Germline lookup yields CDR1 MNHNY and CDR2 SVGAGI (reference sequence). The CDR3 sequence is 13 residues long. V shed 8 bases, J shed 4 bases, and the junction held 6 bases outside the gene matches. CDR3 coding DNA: TGTGCCAGCGCGACAGGGGCGGGCTATGGCTACACCTTC. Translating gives CASATGAGYGYTF.

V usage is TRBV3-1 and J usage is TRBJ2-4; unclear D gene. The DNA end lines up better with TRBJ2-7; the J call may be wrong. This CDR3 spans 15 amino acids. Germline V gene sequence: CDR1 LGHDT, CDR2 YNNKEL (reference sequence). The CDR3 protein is CASSQDRSSAYEQYF. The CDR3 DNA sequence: TGTGCCAGCAGCCAAGACAGGAGTTCCGCCTACGAGCAGTACTTC.

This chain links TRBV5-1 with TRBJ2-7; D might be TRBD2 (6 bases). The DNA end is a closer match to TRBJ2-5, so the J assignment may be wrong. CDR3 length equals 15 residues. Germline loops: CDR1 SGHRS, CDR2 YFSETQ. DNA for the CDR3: TGCGCCAGCAGCGACGCACTAGCCCGACCGGAGACCCAGTACTTC. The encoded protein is CASSDALARPETQYF.

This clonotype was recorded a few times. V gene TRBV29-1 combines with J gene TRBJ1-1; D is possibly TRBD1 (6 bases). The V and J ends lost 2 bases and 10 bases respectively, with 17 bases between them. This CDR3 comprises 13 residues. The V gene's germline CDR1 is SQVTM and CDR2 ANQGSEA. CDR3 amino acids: CSVESTGLSVAFF. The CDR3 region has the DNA TGCAGCGTTGAAAGTACAGGGCTCAGTGTAGCTTTCTTT. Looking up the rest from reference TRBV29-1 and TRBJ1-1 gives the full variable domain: SAVISQKPSRDICQRGTSLTIQCQVDSQVTMMFWYRQQPGQSLTLIATANQGSEATYESGFVIDKFPISRPNLTFSTLTVSNMSPEDSSIYLCSVESTGLSVAFFGQGTRLTVV.

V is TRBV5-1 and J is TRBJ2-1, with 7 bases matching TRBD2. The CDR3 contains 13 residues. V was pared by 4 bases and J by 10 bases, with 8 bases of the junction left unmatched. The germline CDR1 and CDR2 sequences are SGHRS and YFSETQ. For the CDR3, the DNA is TGCGCCAGCAGCAGCCTACTAGCGACGGAGCAGTTCTTC. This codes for CASSSLLATEQFF.

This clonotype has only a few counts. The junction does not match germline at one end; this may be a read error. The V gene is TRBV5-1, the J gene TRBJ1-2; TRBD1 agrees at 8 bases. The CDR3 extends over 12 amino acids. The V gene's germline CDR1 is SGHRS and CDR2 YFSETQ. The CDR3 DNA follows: TGTGCCAGCAGTCCGGACAGGGACGGCTACACCTTC. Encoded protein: CASSPDRDGYTF.